The T cell receptor beta chain under discussion was sequenced for a study of CXCR3-negative and CXCR3-positive naive CD8 T cells. The study made its TRB cDNA libraries by 5' RACE, adding UMI labels. After re-calling the 5' RACE reads, TCRdb lists one entry per CDR3 protein, DNA absent. The ten most abundant clones cover about 0.48% of a sample with 150,000 to 180,000 distinct CDR3 sequences. Germline CDR1 MNHNY, CDR2 SVGAGI (reference sequence). The CDR3 runs 15 residues. General study results and limits: The study found more hydrophobic TRB CDR3s in CXCR3-positive naive cells than in CXCR3-negative naive cells. The TRBV-TRBJ usage of naive CXCR3-negative and CXCR3-positive cells was similar, but that of memory cells differed.

Of note for this clonotype: Its antigen is currently unknown.

J is TRBJ1-1 and V is TRBV6-6; the D gene TCRdb calls, TRBD1, cannot be checked with no DNA. The TCR comes from a human donor in good health. Some clones in this sample may be carry-over from other donors' samples. Specimen: naive CXCR3+ CD8+ T cells from blood. Specified subset: CD45RO-CCR7+CD27+CD95- naive CD8+ T cells expressing CXCR3 (TNR3+). The CDR3 sequence: CASSHRGLLNTEAFF.